Shown below are 4 T cell receptor beta chains from a single sample sequenced in a study of OX40 agonist ivuxolimab in advanced cancers. Preparation of the library involved the immunoSEQ multiplex PCR assay. In its TCRdb copy, this immuneACCESS table keeps in-frame sequences only and misses some clones. Where compared with another copy, unresolved V genes explain less than half of these, and the others have no known cause. The sample table contains roughly 57,000 clones; only one count was recorded for roughly 73% of them. The ten top clones hold 2.4% of the sample. Sequenced here: CD4+ or CD8+ T cells sorted from blood, sampled in a trial of the OX40 agonist ivuxolimab. The receptors derive from an adult with an advanced solid tumor such as melanoma, head and neck, liver or kidney cancer.

This chain connects TRBV27 to TRBJ1-4; 8 bases line up with TRBD1. The CDR3 has 16 amino acids. The V segment lost 5 bases and the J segment 7 bases; nucleotides outside the gene matches: 12. Germline CDR1 and CDR2: MNHEY and SMNVEV (reference sequence). CDR3 amino acids: CASSRALTGVGEKLFF. The CDR3 nucleotides read TGTGCCAGCAGTCGAGCCCTGACAGGGGTCGGTGAAAAACTGTTTTTT.

J is TRBJ1-4 and V is TRBV19; 11 bases align to TRBD1. V shed 5 bases, J shed 8 bases, and the junction held 16 bases outside the gene matches. From germline, CDR1 is LNHDA and CDR2 SQIVND (reference sequence). The CDR3 totals 18 residues. The DNA for the CDR3 is TGTGCCAGTAGTGCTGGACAGGGGGCGCTTGTAGAAATCGAAAAACTGTTTTTT. It yields the protein CASSAGQGALVEIEKLFF.

This clone is labeled medium-sized. The chain carries TRBV7-2 and TRBJ1-2, with TRBD1 matching over 8 bases. After removal of 1 base from V and 3 bases from J, the junction contained 4 bases not matched to a gene. The CDR3 loop spans 15 amino acids. Per the germline V gene, CDR1 is SGHTA and CDR2 is FQGNSA. The CDR3 DNA reads TGTGCCAGCAGCTTAGGGGACAGGCGGCACTATGGCTACACCTTC. The encoded protein is CASSLGDRRHYGYTF.

DNA of the CDR3: TGTGCCAGCAGCGGACTAGCGGGAGGGTTCGAGCAGTTCTTC. Residues: CASSGLAGGFEQFF. The chain is built from TRBV7-2 and TRBJ2-1; TRBD2 agrees at 15 bases. The germline V gene encodes CDR1 SGHTA and CDR2 FQGNSA. The CDR3 spans 14 residues. J gave up 10 bases and V 5 bases, and 3 bases lay outside the gene matches.